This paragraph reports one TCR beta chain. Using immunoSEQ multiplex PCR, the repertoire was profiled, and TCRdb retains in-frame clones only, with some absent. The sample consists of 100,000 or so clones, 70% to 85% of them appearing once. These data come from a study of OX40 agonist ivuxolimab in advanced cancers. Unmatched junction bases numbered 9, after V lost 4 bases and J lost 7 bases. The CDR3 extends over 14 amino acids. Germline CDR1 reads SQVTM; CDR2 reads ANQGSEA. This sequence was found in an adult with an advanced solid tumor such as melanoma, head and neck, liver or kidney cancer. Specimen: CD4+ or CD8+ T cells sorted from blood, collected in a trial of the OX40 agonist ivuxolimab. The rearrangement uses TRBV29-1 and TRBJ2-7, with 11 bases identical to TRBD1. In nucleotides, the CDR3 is TGCAGCGTTGCCCCGGGACAGGGGGTTCGTGAGCAGTACTTC. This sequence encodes CSVAPGQGVREQYF.